The 21 T cell receptor beta chains below were found in one sample sequenced in a study of blood T cell repertoires in COVID-19. Sequenced by immunoSEQ multiplex PCR; TCRdb stores in-frame clones only, minus some. The table records approximately 23,000 clones, about 90% of them present only once. Material: peripheral blood. The receptors derive from a man between 65 and 80 years old with acute or convalescent COVID-19.

This chain connects TRBV28 to TRBJ1-6; possibly TRBD1 for D (6 bases). V lost 4 bases to trimming and J lost 6 bases, with 13 bases between them. In germline, CDR1 is MDHEN, CDR2 SYDVKM. This CDR3 region has 15 residues. The CDR3 is CASSSEGGGNSPLHF. In DNA form, the CDR3 reads TGTGCCAGCAGTTCCGAGGGGGGGGGTAATTCACCCCTCCACTTT.

This chain links TRBV5-4 with TRBJ2-3; 8 bases match TRBD1. This CDR3 has 15 amino acids. Germline assignment: CDR1 SGHNT and CDR2 YYREEE (reference sequence). The trim removed 3 bases at V and 5 bases at J, leaving 8 bases unmatched. The CDR3 DNA follows: TGTGCCAGCAGCTCCGGACAGGGCTTAGTAGATACGCAGTATTTT. Encoded protein: CASSSGQGLVDTQYF.

The chain links TRBV28 to TRBJ1-5; D might be TRBD1 (6 bases). The CDR3 consists of 12 residues. V lost 11 bases and J 4 bases, leaving 12 bases between the germline ends. Germline V CDR1 and CDR2: MDHEN, SYDVKM. Here the CDR3 DNA reads TGTGCCGGCGGACAGAGAAATCAGCCCCAGCATTTT. This codes for CAGGQRNQPQHF.

The CDR3 DNA reads as TGTGCCAGCAGCTTAACGGACAGGGCGGATTTCTACGAGCAGTACTTC. Its protein product is CASSLTDRADFYEQYF. The V and J genes are TRBV11-2 and TRBJ2-7, with 8 positions matching TRBD1. V shed 2 bases and J 3 bases; nucleotides not matched to a gene: 9. The CDR3 is 16 amino acids. CDR1 and CDR2 (germline): SGHAT, FQNNGV.

This clone was seen only once. This chain connects TRBV5-5 to TRBJ2-3; 12 bases are shared with TRBD1. V shed 0 bases and J 6 bases; nucleotides not matched to a gene: 8. The CDR3 sequence is 17 residues long. Germline-derived CDR1 and CDR2 are SGHKS and YYEKEE (reference sequence). The CDR3: CASSLASGTGGADTQYF. CDR3 DNA sequence: TGTGCCAGCAGCTTGGCCTCCGGGACAGGGGGCGCTGATACGCAGTATTTT. Full variable domain (outside the CDR3, taken from reference TRBV5-5 and TRBJ2-3): DAGVTQSPTHLIKTRGQQVTLRCSPISGHKSVSWYQQVLGQGPQFIFQYYEKEERGRGNFPDRFSARQFPNYSSELNVNALLLGDSALYLCASSLASGTGGADTQYFGPGTRLTVL.

V is TRBV30 and J is TRBJ1-3; D unresolved. Germline CDR1 reads GTSNPN; CDR2 reads SVGIG (reference sequence). The CDR3 has 12 amino acids. Trimming took off 2 bases at V and 6 bases at J, with 8 bases between the two ends. The CDR3 sequence is CAWSSSPNTIYF. CDR3 DNA: TGTGCCTGGAGTTCCTCCCCAAACACCATATATTTT.

The chain carries TRBV3-1 (or the pseudogene TRBV3-2) and TRBJ2-4; D is possibly TRBD1 (5 bases). The germline CDR1 and CDR2 sequences are LGHDT and YNNKEL (reference sequence). The length of the CDR3 is 15 residues. V lost 1 base and J 3 bases, leaving 10 bases between the germline ends. The CDR3 loop is CASSQVYRRKNIQYF. In DNA form, the CDR3 reads TGTGCCAGCAGCCAAGTTTACAGGCGCAAAAACATTCAGTACTTC.

DNA of the CDR3: TGTGCCAGCACGCGGATGAGGGGCGGGAAGTACGAGCAGTACTTC. Amino acids: CASTRMRGGKYEQYF. J is TRBJ2-7 and V is TRBV7-2; TRBD2 might be the D (6 bases). V was pared by 7 bases and J by 4 bases, with 20 bases between. The CDR3 sequence is 15 residues long. Germline CDR1 is SGHTA and CDR2 is FQGNSA.

The V gene is TRBV11-3, the J gene TRBJ2-7, with 7 nucleotides matching TRBD1. From germline, CDR1 is SGHNT and CDR2 YENEEA. The CDR3 spans 15 residues. Trimming cost V 5 bases and J 2 bases; bases outside gene matches: 9. Here the CDR3 DNA reads TGTGCCAGCAGCCCCGACCGGGACAGCGCCTACGAGCAGTACTTC. Protein product: CASSPDRDSAYEQYF.

The gene calls are TRBV30 and TRBJ1-6; D is undetermined. The V and J ends lost 6 bases and 2 bases respectively, with 14 bases between them. The CDR3 has 15 residues. The V gene's germline CDR1 is GTSNPN and CDR2 SVGIG (reference sequence). In nucleotides, the CDR3 is TGTGCCTGTAAGCAACCTGGTACCTATAATTCACCCCTCCACTTT. Residues: CACKQPGTYNSPLHF.

This chain uses TRBV28 with TRBJ2-7; TRBD2 matches 10 bases. In germline, CDR1 is MDHEN, CDR2 SYDVKM. This CDR3 region has 16 residues. Trimming at V came to 6 bases and at J to 0 bases, leaving 8 bases not matched to a gene. CDR3 DNA: TGTGCCAGCAGAAAATCTAGCGGGAGCCCCTCCTACGAGCAGTACTTC. It encodes CASRKSSGSPSYEQYF.

The rearrangement links TRBV7-9 to TRBJ2-7; possibly TRBD1 for D (6 bases). The germline V gene has CDR1 SEHNR and CDR2 FQNEAQ (reference sequence). The CDR3 totals 14 residues. V was clipped by 2 bases and J by 5 bases, with 13 bases between them. The CDR3 reads CASSLTGIRNEQYF. CDR3 DNA: TGTGCCAGCAGCTTAACAGGGATCAGGAACGAGCAGTACTTC.

The rearrangement links TRBV29-1 to TRBJ2-1; D ambiguous. Trimming removed 6 bases from V and 4 bases from J, with 19 bases in between. Germline V gene data show CDR1 as SQVTM and CDR2 as ANQGSEA. The CDR3 extends over 15 amino acids. CDR3 bases: TGCAGCGTCCTCCCCAGGCATGCTACTTACAATGAGCAGTTCTTC. Translating gives CSVLPRHATYNEQFF.

V is TRBV3-1 (or the pseudogene TRBV3-2) and J is TRBJ2-7, with 11 positions matching TRBD2. The CDR3 extends over 15 amino acids. J gave up 10 bases and V 1 base, and 9 bases lay outside the gene matches. CDR1 is LGHDT and CDR2 is YNNKEL in the germline V gene (reference sequence). CDR3 sequence (DNA): TGTGCCAGCAGCCAAGGAGTCGTAGCGGGAGGGCCTCAGTACTTC. Translation gives CASSQGVVAGGPQYF.

For the CDR3, the DNA is TGCGCCAGCAGCTTGTGGGGGGAAGTGGACATAACCCTGAACACTGAAGCTTTCTTT. Its translation is CASSLWGEVDITLNTEAFF. The chain carries TRBV5-1 and TRBJ1-1; D is perhaps TRBD1 (5 bases). The V gene lost 1 base and the J gene lost 0 bases, with 22 bases spanning the gap. Germline-derived CDR1 and CDR2 are SGHRS and YFSETQ. This CDR3 is built from 19 residues.

The V and J genes are TRBV6-2 or TRBV6-3 and TRBJ2-7, with a possible D match to TRBD2 (6 bases). Germline CDR1 reads MNHEY; CDR2 reads SVGEGT. V lost 6 bases, J lost 3 bases, and 21 bases lay in between. This CDR3 has 16 residues. The CDR3 bases are TGTGCCAGCAGCCCCCGCGGGGTCGGTCTGGGCTACGAGCAGTACTTC. Its translation is CASSPRGVGLGYEQYF.

The rearrangement joins TRBV5-4 to TRBJ2-1, with a weak D call TRBD1 (6 bases). V lost 0 bases and J lost 6, with 16 bases in between. CDR3 length equals 16 residues. Germline V CDR1 and CDR2: SGHNT, YYREEE (reference sequence). Written as DNA, the CDR3 is TGTGCCAGCAGCTTGGATGGGGGCTTATTATCCAATGAGCAGTTCTTC. Residues: CASSLDGGLLSNEQFF.

V gene TRBV9 combines with J gene TRBJ1-4; D call uncertain. V dropped 3 bases and J dropped 0 bases, with 9 bases sitting between them. This CDR3 is 15 amino acids long. Germline values: CDR1 SGDLS, CDR2 YYNGEE. CDR3 residues: CASSAGSATNEKLFF. CDR3 nucleotides: TGTGCCAGCAGCGCGGGGAGTGCAACTAATGAAAAACTGTTTTTT.

The chain uses TRBV5-6 and TRBJ2-3; 9 nucleotides agree with TRBD1. The CDR3 is 15 residues long. V was clipped by 2 bases and J by 4 bases; unmatched bases: 5. Looked up from germline, CDR1 is SGHDT and CDR2 is YYEEEE. The CDR3 region has the DNA TGTGCCAGCAGCTTAGGACAGGGGATGGCAGATACGCAGTATTTT. It translates to CASSLGQGMADTQYF.

The chain couples TRBV19 to TRBJ2-3, with TRBD1 matching 10 bases. CDR3 length: 15 amino acids. Unmatched junction bases numbered 4, after V lost 3 bases and J lost 4 bases. Per the germline V gene, CDR1 is LNHDA and CDR2 is SQIVND (reference sequence). The CDR3 region is CASSIGTGASDTQYF. The CDR3, as DNA: TGTGCCAGTAGTATCGGGACAGGGGCGTCAGATACGCAGTATTTT.

This sequence joins TRBV29-1 and TRBJ2-3, with a weak D call TRBD2 (6 bases). Trimming pared 2 bases from V and 4 bases from J, leaving 13 bases between. The germline V gene encodes CDR1 SQVTM and CDR2 ANQGSEA. This CDR3 has 14 amino acids. CDR3 bases: TGCAGCGTTGAAAGCTCTCCGGGGGCAGATACGCAGTATTTT. Translated, it gives CSVESSPGADTQYF.